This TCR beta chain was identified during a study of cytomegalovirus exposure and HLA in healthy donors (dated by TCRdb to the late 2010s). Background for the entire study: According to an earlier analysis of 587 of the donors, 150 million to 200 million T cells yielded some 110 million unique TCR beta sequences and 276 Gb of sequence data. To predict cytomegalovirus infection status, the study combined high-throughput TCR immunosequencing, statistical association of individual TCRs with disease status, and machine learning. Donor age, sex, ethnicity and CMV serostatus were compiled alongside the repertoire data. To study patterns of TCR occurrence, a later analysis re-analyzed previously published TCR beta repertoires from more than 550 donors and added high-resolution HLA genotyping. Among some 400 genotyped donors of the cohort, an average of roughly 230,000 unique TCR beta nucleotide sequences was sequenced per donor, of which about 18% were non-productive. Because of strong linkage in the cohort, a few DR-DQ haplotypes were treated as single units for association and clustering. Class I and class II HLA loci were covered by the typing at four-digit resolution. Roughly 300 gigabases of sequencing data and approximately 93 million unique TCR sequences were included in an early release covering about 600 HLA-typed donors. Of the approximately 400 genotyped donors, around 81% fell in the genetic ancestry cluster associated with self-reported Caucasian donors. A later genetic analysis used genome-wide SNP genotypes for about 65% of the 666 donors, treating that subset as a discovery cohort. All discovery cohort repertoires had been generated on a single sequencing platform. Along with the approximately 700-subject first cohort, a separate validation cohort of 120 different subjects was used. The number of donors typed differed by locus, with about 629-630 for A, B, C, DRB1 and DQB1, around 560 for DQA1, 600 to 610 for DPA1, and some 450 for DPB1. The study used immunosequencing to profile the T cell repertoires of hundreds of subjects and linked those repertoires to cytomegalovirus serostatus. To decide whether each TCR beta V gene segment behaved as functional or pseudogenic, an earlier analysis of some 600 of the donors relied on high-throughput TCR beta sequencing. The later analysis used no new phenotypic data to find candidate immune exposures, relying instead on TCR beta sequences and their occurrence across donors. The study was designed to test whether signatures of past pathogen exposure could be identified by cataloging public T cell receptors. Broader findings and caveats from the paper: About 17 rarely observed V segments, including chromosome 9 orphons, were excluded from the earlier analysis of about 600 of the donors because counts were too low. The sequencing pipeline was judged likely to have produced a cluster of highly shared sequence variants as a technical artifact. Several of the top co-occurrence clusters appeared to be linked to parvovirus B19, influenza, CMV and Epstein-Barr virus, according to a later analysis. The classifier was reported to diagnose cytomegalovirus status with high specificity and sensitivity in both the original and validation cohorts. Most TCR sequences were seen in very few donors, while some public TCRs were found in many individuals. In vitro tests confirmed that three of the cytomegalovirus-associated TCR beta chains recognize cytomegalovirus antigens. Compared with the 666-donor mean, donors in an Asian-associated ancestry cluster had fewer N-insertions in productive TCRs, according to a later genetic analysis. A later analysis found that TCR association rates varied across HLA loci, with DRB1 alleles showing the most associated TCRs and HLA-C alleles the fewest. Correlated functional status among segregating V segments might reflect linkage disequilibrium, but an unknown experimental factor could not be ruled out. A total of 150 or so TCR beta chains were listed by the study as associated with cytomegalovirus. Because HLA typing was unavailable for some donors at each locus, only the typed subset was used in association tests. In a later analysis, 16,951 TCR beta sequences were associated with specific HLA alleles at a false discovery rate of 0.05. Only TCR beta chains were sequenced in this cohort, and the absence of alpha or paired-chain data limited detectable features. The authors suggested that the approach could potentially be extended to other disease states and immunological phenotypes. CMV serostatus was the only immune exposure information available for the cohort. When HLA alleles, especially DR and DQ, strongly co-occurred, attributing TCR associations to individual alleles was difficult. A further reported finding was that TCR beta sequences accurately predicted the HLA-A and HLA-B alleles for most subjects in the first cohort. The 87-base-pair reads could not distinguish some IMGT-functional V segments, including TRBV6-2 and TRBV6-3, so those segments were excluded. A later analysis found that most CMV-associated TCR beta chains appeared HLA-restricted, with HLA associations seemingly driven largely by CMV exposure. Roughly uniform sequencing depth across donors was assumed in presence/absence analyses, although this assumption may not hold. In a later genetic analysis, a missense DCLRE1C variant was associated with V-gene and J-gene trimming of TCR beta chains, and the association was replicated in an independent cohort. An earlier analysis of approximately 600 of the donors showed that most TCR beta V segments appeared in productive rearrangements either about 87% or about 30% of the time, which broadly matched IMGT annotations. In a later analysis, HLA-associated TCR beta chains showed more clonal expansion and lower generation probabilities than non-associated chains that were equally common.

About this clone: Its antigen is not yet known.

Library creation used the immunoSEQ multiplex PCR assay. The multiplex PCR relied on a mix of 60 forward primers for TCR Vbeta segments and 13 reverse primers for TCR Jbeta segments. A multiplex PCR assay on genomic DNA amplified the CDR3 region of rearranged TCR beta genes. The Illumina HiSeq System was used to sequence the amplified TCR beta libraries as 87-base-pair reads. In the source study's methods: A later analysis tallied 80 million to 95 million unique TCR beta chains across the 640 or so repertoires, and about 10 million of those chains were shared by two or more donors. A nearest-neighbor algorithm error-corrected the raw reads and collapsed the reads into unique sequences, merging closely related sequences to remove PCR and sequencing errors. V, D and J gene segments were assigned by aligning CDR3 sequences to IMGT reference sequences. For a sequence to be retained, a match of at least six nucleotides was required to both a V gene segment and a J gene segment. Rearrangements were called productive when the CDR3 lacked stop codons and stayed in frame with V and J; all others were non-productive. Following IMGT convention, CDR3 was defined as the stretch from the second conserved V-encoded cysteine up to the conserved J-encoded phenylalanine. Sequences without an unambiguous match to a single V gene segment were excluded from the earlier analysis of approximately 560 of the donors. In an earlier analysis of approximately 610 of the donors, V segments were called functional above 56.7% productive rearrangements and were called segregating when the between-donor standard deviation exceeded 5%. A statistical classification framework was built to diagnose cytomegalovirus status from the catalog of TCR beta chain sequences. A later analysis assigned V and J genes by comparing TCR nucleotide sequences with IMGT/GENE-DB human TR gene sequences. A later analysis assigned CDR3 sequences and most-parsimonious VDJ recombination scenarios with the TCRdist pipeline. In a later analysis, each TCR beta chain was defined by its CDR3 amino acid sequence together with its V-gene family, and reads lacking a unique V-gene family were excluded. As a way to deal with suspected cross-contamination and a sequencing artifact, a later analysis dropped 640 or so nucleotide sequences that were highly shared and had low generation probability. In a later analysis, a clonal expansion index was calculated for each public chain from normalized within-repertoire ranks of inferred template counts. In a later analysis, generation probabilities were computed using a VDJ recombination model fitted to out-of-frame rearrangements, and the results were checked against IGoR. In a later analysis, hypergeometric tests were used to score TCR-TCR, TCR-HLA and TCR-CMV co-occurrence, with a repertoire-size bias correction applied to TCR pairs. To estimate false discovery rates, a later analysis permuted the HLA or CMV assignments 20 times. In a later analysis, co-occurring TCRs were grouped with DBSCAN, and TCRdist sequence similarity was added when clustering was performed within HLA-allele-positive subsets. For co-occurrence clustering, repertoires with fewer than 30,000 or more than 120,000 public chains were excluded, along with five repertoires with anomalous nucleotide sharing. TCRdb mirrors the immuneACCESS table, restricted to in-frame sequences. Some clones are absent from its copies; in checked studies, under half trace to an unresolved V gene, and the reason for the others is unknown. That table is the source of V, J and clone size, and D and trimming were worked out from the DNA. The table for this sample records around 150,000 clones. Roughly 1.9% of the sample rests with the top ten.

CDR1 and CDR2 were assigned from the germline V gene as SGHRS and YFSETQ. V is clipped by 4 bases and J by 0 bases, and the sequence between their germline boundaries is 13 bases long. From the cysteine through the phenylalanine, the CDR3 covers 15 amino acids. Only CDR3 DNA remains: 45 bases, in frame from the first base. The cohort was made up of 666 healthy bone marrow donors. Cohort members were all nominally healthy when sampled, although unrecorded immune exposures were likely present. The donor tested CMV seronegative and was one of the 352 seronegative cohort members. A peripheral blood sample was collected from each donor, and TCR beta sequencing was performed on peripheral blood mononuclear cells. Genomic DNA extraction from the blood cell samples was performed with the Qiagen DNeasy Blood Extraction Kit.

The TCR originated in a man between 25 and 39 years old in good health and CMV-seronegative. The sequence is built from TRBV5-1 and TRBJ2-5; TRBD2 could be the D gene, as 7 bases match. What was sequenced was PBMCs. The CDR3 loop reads CASSKGGGNQETQYF. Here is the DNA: TGCGCCAGCAGCAAGGGGGGAGGGAACCAAGAGACCCAGTACTTC.